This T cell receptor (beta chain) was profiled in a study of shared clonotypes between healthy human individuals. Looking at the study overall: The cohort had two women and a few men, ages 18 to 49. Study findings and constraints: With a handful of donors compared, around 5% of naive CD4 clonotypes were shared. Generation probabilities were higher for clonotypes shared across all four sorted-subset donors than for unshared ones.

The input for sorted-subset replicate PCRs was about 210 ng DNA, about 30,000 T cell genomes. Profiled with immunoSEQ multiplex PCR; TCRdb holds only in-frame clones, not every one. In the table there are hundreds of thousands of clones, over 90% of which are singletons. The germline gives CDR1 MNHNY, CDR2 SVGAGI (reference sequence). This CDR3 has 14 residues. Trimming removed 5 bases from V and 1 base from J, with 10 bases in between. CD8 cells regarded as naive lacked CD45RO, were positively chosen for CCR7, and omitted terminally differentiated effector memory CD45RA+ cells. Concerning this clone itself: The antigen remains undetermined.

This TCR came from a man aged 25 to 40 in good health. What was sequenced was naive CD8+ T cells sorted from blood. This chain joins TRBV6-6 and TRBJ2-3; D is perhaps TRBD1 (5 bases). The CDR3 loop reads CASSHPTGTDTQYF. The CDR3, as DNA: TGTGCCAGCAGTCACCCGACAGGCACAGATACGCAGTATTTT.